A single sample gave rise to the 5 T cell receptor beta chains below, sequenced in a study of T-cell memory formation after mild COVID-19. In TCRdb, the 5' RACE reads were re-called with MiXCR into one record per CDR3 protein. The sample records about 450,000 distinct CDR3 sequences, about 25% being singletons. The specimen was PBMCs or a T cell subset sorted from them (not recorded which). The receptors come from an adult woman who had mild COVID-19 (a few samples of this study predate the infection). Cell type and time point are not known.

This clonotype has just a few counts. This sequence joins TRBV12-3 or TRBV12-4 and TRBJ1-1; tentatively, D is TRBD1 (6 bases). The CDR3 is 14 residues long. V lost 5 bases and J 6 bases, leaving 16 bases between the germline ends. This CDR3 reads CASSRTAQGAEAFF. The CDR3, as DNA: TGTGCCAGCAGTCGGACAGCTCAAGGGGCTGAAGCTTTCTTT.

The V call is TRBV5-4, the J call TRBJ2-1, with 8 bases that match TRBD2. Germline CDR1 SGHNT, CDR2 YYREEE (reference sequence). This CDR3 is 12 amino acids long. Unmatched junction bases numbered 2, after V lost 9 bases and J lost 3 bases. The CDR3 here is CANGRGYNEQFF. In nucleotides, the CDR3 is TGTGCCAACGGGAGGGGCTACAATGAGCAGTTCTTC.

This chain uses TRBV12-3 or TRBV12-4 with TRBJ2-5, with unresolved D. V shed 3 bases and J shed 5 bases, with 7 bases lying between them. This CDR3 region has 12 residues. Here the CDR3 reads CASSLIRETQYF. CDR3 DNA sequence: TGTGCCAGCAGTTTGATCCGTGAGACCCAGTACTTC.

This rearrangement joins TRBV7-9 to TRBJ2-7; 11 nucleotides align to TRBD1. V shed 0 bases, J shed 5 bases, and the junction held 6 bases outside the gene matches. The CDR3 spans 16 residues. Germline CDR1 and CDR2: SEHNR and FQNEAQ (reference sequence). The CDR3 spells CASSLAGTGGFHEQYF. Here the CDR3 DNA reads TGTGCCAGCAGCTTAGCCGGGACAGGGGGATTCCACGAGCAGTACTTC. Supplemented by reference TRBV7-9 and TRBJ2-7, the full variable domain reads DTGVSQNPRHKITKRGQNVTFRCDPISEHNRLYWYRQTLGQGPEFLTYFQNEAQLEKSRLLSDRFSAERPKGSFSTLEIQRTEQGDSAMYLCASSLAGTGGFHEQYFGPGTRLTVT.

The sample holds many counts of this clonotype. The CDR3 sequence is CASSSTGGRHGDIETQYF. The CDR3 DNA reads TGCGCCAGCTCTTCGACAGGGGGTCGGCACGGCGATATTGAGACCCAGTACTTC. V gene TRBV5-1 combines with J gene TRBJ2-5; TRBD1 aligns across 9 bases. V dropped 7 bases and J dropped 5; count of bases not matched to a gene: 21. The CDR3 has 18 residues. CDR1 SGHRS and CDR2 YFSETQ come from the germline V gene.